These T cell receptor beta chains were read from a single sample in a study of control samples from healthy donors and cancer patients. Profiled with immunoSEQ multiplex PCR; TCRdb holds only in-frame clones, not every one. The profile covers 150,000 or so clones, with 80% to 95% appearing a single time and 4.5% to 7% taken by the ten largest. The sample consisted of blood. These receptors originate from a man younger than 30 in good health. Both conserved end residues are part of each CDR3. A D gene is named only where the DNA matches it firmly. Only part of the rows carry a size: once, few, many, or a class if the clone is expanded.

>TRBJ2-3|TRBV29-1|.|TRBD2
TGCAGCGTTGAACTACTAGCGGGGGGTGCAGATACGCAGTATTTT
CSVELLAGGADTQYF
>TRBJ1-5|TRBV19|.|TRBD1
TGTGCCAGTAGTATAGCGGACAGGGGCTATCAGCCCCAGCATTTT
CASSIADRGYQPQHF
>TRBJ1-2|TRBV4-2|once|TRBD1
TGTGCCACCCAGCCAAGCGGGGGACAGGGCGACTATGGCTACACCTTC
CATQPSGGQGDYGYTF
>TRBJ1-5|TRBV6-5|.|.
TGTGCCAGCAGTTACGGTCTAGGGGGCAATCAGCCCCAGCATTTT
CASSYGLGGNQPQHF
>TRBJ2-4|TRBV7-2|.|.
TGTGCCAGCAGCGCCGTAGGGGGAAACATTCAGTACTTC
CASSAVGGNIQYF
>TRBJ2-1|TRBV5-1|.|TRBD2
TGCGCCAGCAGCTTCCGGGGGGGCGACTACAATGAGCAGTTCTTC
CASSFRGGDYNEQFF
>TRBJ2-7|TRBV5-1|.|.
TGCGCCAGCAGCTTCACCCACGGGGACCAGGGCCACGAGCAGTACTTC
CASSFTHGDQGHEQYF
>TRBJ2-7|TRBV6-5|once|TRBD1
TGTGCCAGCAGGCCGGGACAGGGGGCATACGAGCAGTACTTC
CASRPGQGAYEQYF
>TRBJ2-2|TRBV27|once|TRBD1
TGTGCCAGCAGCCCACCCACAGGGGCCACCACCGGGGAGCTGTTTTTT
CASSPPTGATTGELFF
>TRBJ2-1|TRBV7-7|.|.
TGTGCCAGCAGTCCCATCGGGGGGCACTCCTACAATGAGCAGTTCTTC
CASSPIGGHSYNEQFF
>TRBJ1-3|TRBV2|.|TRBD1
TGTGCCAGCGGACCGGGACAGGGCTTTGGAAACACCATATATTTT
CASGPGQGFGNTIYF